The clone carrying this T cell receptor (beta chain) was observed a few times. The source of the sample is a study of blood T cell repertoires in COVID-19. Study-wide context: COVID-19 samples, acute and convalescent, were from the United States, Italy and Spain. PBMCs, B-cell-depleted T cells, or T cells provided the cDNA or gDNA that made up the material.

Unmatched junction bases numbered 6, after V lost 1 base and J lost 5 bases. The CDR3 totals 15 residues. CDR1 is SGHDT, CDR2 YYEEEE, per germline. As processed by the authors: Scientists estimated how many nucleated cells there were by amplifying reference gene primers. Profiling relied on immunoSEQ multiplex PCR, and the TCRdb table lists in-frame clones only, not all of them. V, J and clone size were drawn from that table, and D and trimming were deduced from the DNA. The sample yields approximately 210,000 clones, around 90% seen once. Material: peripheral blood. The source of this sequence is a human donor in a cohort sampled during active COVID-19. The rearrangement uses TRBV5-6 and TRBJ2-7, with 10 bases lining up with TRBD2. CDR3 residues: CASSLFLAGAHEQYF. The CDR3, as DNA: TGTGCCAGCAGCTTGTTTCTAGCGGGAGCCCACGAGCAGTACTTC.